These 30 T cell receptor beta chains were sequenced from one sample in a study of blood T cells in healthy people across ages. Using a J-beta primer mix together with a sample-barcoded 5' primer, a second PCR was run for roughly 6 to 11 cycles. TCRdb itself ran the 5' RACE reads through MiXCR, one entry per CDR3 protein. The sample has hundreds of thousands of distinct CDR3 sequences, around 45% seen once; the top ten hold under 20%. The sequenced sample consisted of blood. These receptors were collected from a man between 60 and 70 years old in good health.

The chain carries TRBV28 and TRBJ2-2; D uncertain. This CDR3 comprises 12 residues. The V gene's germline CDR1 is MDHEN and CDR2 SYDVKM. V was clipped by 8 bases and J by 3 bases, with 7 bases between them. CDR3 bases: TGTGCCAGCGGGGTGGACACCGGGGAGCTGTTTTTT. Translating gives CASGVDTGELFF.

This clonotype occurred a few times. This sequence joins TRBV3-1 and TRBJ2-5, with D tentatively TRBD2 (6 bases). Germline V lookup: CDR1 LGHDT, CDR2 YNNKEL (reference sequence). Trimming removed 1 base at V and 5 bases at J, with 11 bases between. The CDR3 is 14 amino acids. The DNA of the CDR3 is TGTGCCAGCAGCCAAGGGGCGGGGAAGGAGACCCAGTACTTC. As protein: CASSQGAGKETQYF.

This clonotype was observed a handful of times. The genes are TRBV2 and TRBJ2-5; no firm D call. The V end lost 8 bases, the J end lost 7 bases, and 20 bases lay between the germline ends. CDR1 is SNHLY and CDR2 is FYNNEI in the germline V gene. This CDR3 is 14 amino acids long. In DNA, the CDR3 is TGTGCCAGCGGCGTGAGGCCCCCTGAGTTGACCCAGTACTTC. It yields the protein CASGVRPPELTQYF.

The chain has TRBV3-1 and TRBJ2-5; maybe TRBD2 (6 bases). Germline V gene sequence: CDR1 LGHDT, CDR2 YNNKEL (reference sequence). The length of the CDR3 is 16 residues. Trimming cost V 3 bases and J 0 bases, with 14 bases left between them. CDR3 region: CASSHSPAGNQETQYF. The CDR3, as DNA: TGTGCCAGCAGCCATAGCCCAGCGGGTAACCAAGAGACCCAGTACTTC.

The V gene is TRBV12-3 or TRBV12-4, the J gene TRBJ1-5; D may be TRBD1 (5 bases). The length of the CDR3 is 13 residues. V lost 8 bases, J lost 7 bases, and 15 bases lay in between. CDR3 loop: CASGLGGSQPQHF. In nucleotides, the CDR3 is TGTGCCAGCGGCTTGGGGGGTTCGCAGCCCCAGCATTTT.

This clonotype was seen ten or more times. The gene calls are TRBV7-2 and TRBJ2-2; 8 nucleotides align to TRBD1. Losses at the gene ends were 6 bases for V and 6 bases for J; bases not matched to a gene: 6. The CDR3 runs to 14 residues. The germline V gene has CDR1 SGHTA and CDR2 FQGNSA. CDR3 bases: TGTGCCAGCAGACCGGGACAGGTCCCCGGGGAGCTGTTTTTT. This sequence encodes CASRPGQVPGELFF.

This clonotype was detected only a few times. This chain links TRBV18 with TRBJ1-5; D not resolved. CDR1 and CDR2 (germline): KGHSH, LQKENI. This CDR3 region has 14 residues. With 2 bases removed from V and 2 bases from J, the gap between germline ends came to 7 bases. The CDR3 is CASSPGFGNQPQHF. CDR3 DNA sequence: TGTGCCAGCTCACCAGGGTTTGGCAATCAGCCCCAGCATTTT.

The chain recombines TRBV20-1 with TRBJ1-1; D unresolved. This CDR3 has 12 amino acids. Trimming left V 8 bases short and J 13 bases short, with 23 bases between. Germline CDR1 DFQATT, CDR2 SNEGSKA (reference sequence). This chain's CDR3 is CSFAEDAMSRFF. The CDR3 DNA sequence: TGCAGTTTCGCGGAGGACGCAATGTCACGTTTCTTT.

Concerning this clonotype: This may be a read error: a much more frequent sequence differs by one nucleotide. The chain combines TRBV7-2 with TRBJ2-5, with TRBD2 matching over 8 bases. The DNA end favors TRBJ2-7, so the J call may be wrong. The germline CDR1 and CDR2 sequences are SGHTA and FQGNSA. The CDR3 sequence is 13 residues long. CDR3 bases: TGTGCCAGCAGCTCTGGACTAGCTTGCGAGCAGTACTTC. Translation gives CASSSGLACEQYF.

This clonotype came up a few times. This chain links TRBV3-1 with TRBJ2-7; D tentatively fits TRBD1 or TRBD2 (5 bases each). The CDR3 spans 13 residues. Germline CDR1 reads LGHDT; CDR2 reads YNNKEL (reference sequence). V gave up 6 bases and J gave up 5 bases, with 14 bases separating them. The CDR3 bases are TGTGCCAGCAGTAGGGACCTTTGGGACGAGCAGTACTTC. It encodes CASSRDLWDEQYF.

The sample holds a few counts of this clonotype. The chain is built from TRBV14 and TRBJ1-2; no clear D. The germline V and J ends were trimmed by 1 base and 1 base, with 16 bases remaining between them. Germline CDR1 reads SGHDN; CDR2 reads FVKESK. The CDR3 loop spans 17 amino acids. CDR3 protein: CASSQGRRAGFNYGYTF. CDR3 DNA sequence: TGTGCCAGCAGCCAAGGACGAAGGGCAGGCTTTAACTATGGCTACACCTTC. The full variable domain, its missing parts supplied by reference TRBV14 and TRBJ1-2, is EAGVTQFPSHSVIEKGQTVTLRCDPISGHDNLYWYRRVMGKEIKFLLHFVKESKQDESGMPNNRFLAERTGGTYSTLKVQPAELEDSGVYFCASSQGRRAGFNYGYTFGSGTRLTVV.

The sample holds a few counts of this clonotype. V usage is TRBV9 and J usage is TRBJ2-7, with 8 bases matching TRBD2. The J segment lost 3 bases and the V segment lost 4 bases, leaving 12 bases of the junction unmatched. This CDR3 is built from 16 residues. The germline V gene has CDR1 SGDLS and CDR2 YYNGEE. The CDR3 reads CASSPTLGGADYEQYF. The CDR3, as DNA: TGTGCCAGCAGCCCTACCCTCGGGGGGGCCGACTACGAGCAGTACTTC. Filled out from reference TRBV9 and TRBJ2-7, the complete variable domain reads DSGVTQTPKHLITATGQRVTLRCSPRSGDLSVYWYQQSLDQGLQFLIQYYNGEERAKGNILERFSAQQFPDLHSELNLSSLELGDSALYFCASSPTLGGADYEQYFGPGTRLTVT.

This chain joins TRBV6-5 and TRBJ2-7; no firm D call. This CDR3 has 13 residues. Deletions cut 5 bases from V and 3 bases from J, with 11 bases between. Germline loops: CDR1 MNHEY, CDR2 SVGAGI. This CDR3 is CASSDGRNYEQYF. In nucleotides, the CDR3 is TGTGCCAGCAGTGACGGCCGAAACTACGAGCAGTACTTC.

V is TRBV5-4 and J is TRBJ2-7, with 11 bases identical to TRBD2. The CDR3 is 18 residues long. The trim removed 0 bases at V and 0 bases at J, leaving 8 bases unmatched. The germline gives CDR1 SGHNT, CDR2 YYREEE (reference sequence). The CDR3 spells CASSLASSSGGRSYEQYF. CDR3 in DNA: TGTGCCAGCAGCTTGGCCTCGTCTAGCGGGGGGCGCTCCTACGAGCAGTACTTC.

V usage is TRBV18 and J usage is TRBJ2-5; a possible D gene is TRBD1 (5 bases). The better agreement between TRBJ2-7 and the DNA end casts doubt on the J call. Per germline, CDR1 KGHSH and CDR2 LQKENI. This CDR3 region has 16 residues. CDR3 sequence (DNA): TGTGCCAGCTCACCACCGGGGCGGAACACCGCCTACGAGCAGTACTTC. It encodes CASSPPGRNTAYEQYF.

This clonotype was counted only a few times. This sequence joins TRBV7-6 and TRBJ2-4; 9 bases are shared with TRBD2. Germline-derived CDR1 and CDR2 are SGHVS and FNYEAQ. The CDR3 runs 17 residues. The junction had 3 bases not matched to a gene; V was cut back by 0 bases and J by 0 bases. The CDR3 sequence: CASSLAQRGEAKNIQYF. The CDR3 coding sequence is TGTGCCAGCAGCTTAGCGCAGCGGGGGGAAGCCAAAAACATTCAGTACTTC.

This clonotype was detected many times. The genes are TRBV7-2 and TRBJ2-7; D is unclear. Germline values: CDR1 SGHTA, CDR2 FQGNSA. V shed 7 bases and J shed 3 bases, with 10 bases lying between them. The CDR3 is made up of 12 amino acids. The CDR3, as DNA: TGTGCCAGCACCCGAAGTGGCTACGAGCAGTACTTC. Translated, it gives CASTRSGYEQYF.

Only a few counts were recorded for this clonotype. CDR3 bases: TGCAGTGCTAGAGAAACGGGCTGGTCGGGGGGATACAATGAGCAGTTCTTC. Translation gives CSARETGWSGGYNEQFF. The genes are TRBV20-1 and TRBJ2-1; 7 nucleotides align to TRBD2. The CDR3 runs 17 residues. Trimming removed 0 bases from V and 4 bases from J; junction bases left unmatched: 12. Germline values: CDR1 DFQATT, CDR2 SNEGSKA (reference sequence).

This chain joins TRBV29-1 and TRBJ2-5; 9 bases match TRBD1. Germline trimming cut 7 bases from V and 3 bases from J; bases unmatched to any gene: 9. The CDR3 contains 14 residues. Germline V CDR1 and CDR2: SQVTM, ANQGSEA. CDR3 protein: CSGTSDRGKETQYF. The CDR3 region has the DNA TGCAGCGGGACCTCCGACAGGGGGAAAGAGACCCAGTACTTC. The full variable domain, its missing parts supplied by reference TRBV29-1 and TRBJ2-5, is SAVISQKPSRDICQRGTSLTIQCQVDSQVTMMFWYRQQPGQSLTLIATANQGSEATYESGFVIDKFPISRPNLTFSTLTVSNMSPEDSSIYLCSGTSDRGKETQYFGPGTRLLVL.

This clonotype was counted many times. The chain couples TRBV12-3 or TRBV12-4 to TRBJ1-2, with TRBD1 identical over 9 bases. This CDR3 is built from 12 residues. V lost 5 bases to trimming and J lost 8 bases; unmatched junction nucleotides: 3. The CDR3 protein is CASSRTGEGYTF. As DNA, the CDR3 is TGTGCCAGCAGTCGGACAGGGGAAGGCTACACCTTC.

The V and J genes are TRBV12-3 or TRBV12-4 and TRBJ1-5; D not certain. The CDR3 runs 13 residues. Trimming took off 5 bases at V and 5 bases at J, with 10 bases between the two ends. CDR3 in DNA: TGTGCCAGCAGTGTAAGCGATTATCAGCCCCAGCATTTT. It translates to CASSVSDYQPQHF.

This clonotype came up a few times. This rearrangement joins TRBV5-1 to TRBJ2-1; TRBD1 matches at 7 bases. The CDR3 runs 14 residues. Germline V gene sequence: CDR1 SGHRS, CDR2 YFSETQ. V gave up 4 bases and J gave up 9 bases; unmatched junction bases: 10. The CDR3 region is CASSVGDRVSEQFF. In DNA form, the CDR3 reads TGCGCCAGCAGCGTGGGCGACAGGGTGAGTGAGCAGTTCTTC.

CDR3 DNA: TGCAGTGCCGGGGAACTAGGGTTGGCCTACGAGCAGTACTTC. Its protein product is CSAGELGLAYEQYF. The chain links TRBV20-1 to TRBJ2-7, with a weak D call TRBD2 (5 bases). This CDR3 region has 14 residues. V was shortened by 6 bases and J by 2 bases, with 17 bases between the two germline ends. Germline V gene sequence: CDR1 DFQATT, CDR2 SNEGSKA (reference sequence).

The table lists this clonotype with a few counts. The chain has TRBV7-9 and TRBJ2-1, with D possibly being TRBD2 (6 bases). The V and J ends lost 3 bases and 3 bases respectively, with 15 bases between them. The CDR3 runs to 16 residues. Germline-derived CDR1 and CDR2 are SEHNR and FQNEAQ (reference sequence). CDR3 in DNA: TGTGCCAGCAGCTTTAGGAGGGAAACGTACTACAATGAGCAGTTCTTC. It yields the protein CASSFRRETYYNEQFF. Drawing the rest from reference TRBV7-9 and TRBJ2-1, the complete variable domain is DTGVSQNPRHKITKRGQNVTFRCDPISEHNRLYWYRQTLGQGPEFLTYFQNEAQLEKSRLLSDRFSAERPKGSFSTLEIQRTEQGDSAMYLCASSFRRETYYNEQFFGPGTRLTVL.

This clonotype came up many times. This rearrangement joins TRBV7-8 to TRBJ2-1; 7 bases agree with TRBD2. The germline V gene has CDR1 SGHVS and CDR2 FQNEAQ. The trim removed 5 bases at V and 2 bases at J, leaving 0 bases unmatched. The CDR3 length is 13 residues. The CDR3 here is CASSRGAYNEQFF. The CDR3 DNA reads as TGTGCCAGCAGCCGGGGGGCCTACAATGAGCAGTTCTTC.

The chain carries TRBV4-3 and TRBJ2-2; D remains unclear. Germline V gives CDR1 LGHNA, CDR2 YSLEER. The CDR3 extends over 16 amino acids. Trimming shortened V by 2 bases and J by 4 bases, and 14 bases separated the two germline ends. CDR3 region: CASSQTADLSTGELFF. The CDR3 DNA is TGCGCCAGCAGCCAAACCGCCGACCTGAGCACCGGGGAGCTGTTTTTT.

V and J are TRBV20-1 and TRBJ1-1; D gene ambiguous. CDR3 length equals 14 residues. The germline gives CDR1 DFQATT, CDR2 SNEGSKA (reference sequence). The V end was cut by 0 bases, the J end by 1 base, with 9 bases between. The CDR3 DNA sequence: TGCAGTGCTAGAGATTCCCTTGAGAACACTGAAGCTTTCTTT. Amino acid sequence: CSARDSLENTEAFF.

The chain has TRBV6-5 and TRBJ1-5; D uncertain. The CDR3 is 15 residues long. The germline gives CDR1 MNHEY, CDR2 SVGAGI. V was shortened by 5 bases and J by 0 bases, with 11 bases between the two germline ends. CDR3 nucleotide sequence: TGTGCCAGCAGTCCCGACGGGAATAGCAATCAGCCCCAGCATTTT. Protein sequence: CASSPDGNSNQPQHF.

The J gene is TRBJ2-5, the V gene TRBV5-1; the D gene is possibly TRBD1 (5 bases). The germline gives CDR1 SGHRS, CDR2 YFSETQ. V lost 1 base, J lost 10 bases, and 11 bases lay in between. The CDR3 is made up of 12 amino acids. The CDR3 DNA reads TGCGCCAGCAGCTTGTCAGGGATCGGCCAGTACTTC. Translation gives CASSLSGIGQYF.

The chain recombines TRBV7-9 with TRBJ2-3; TRBD2 matches 13 bases. The ends lost 6 bases at V and 4 bases at J; junction bases unmatched: 4. The CDR3 runs 15 residues. Germline lookup yields CDR1 SEHNR and CDR2 FQNEAQ (reference sequence). CDR3: CASRRTSGGPDTQYF. The DNA of the CDR3 is TGTGCCAGCAGACGGACTAGCGGGGGACCAGATACGCAGTATTTT. The whole variable domain, filled in from reference TRBV7-9 and TRBJ2-3, reads DTGVSQNPRHKITKRGQNVTFRCDPISEHNRLYWYRQTLGQGPEFLTYFQNEAQLEKSRLLSDRFSAERPKGSFSTLEIQRTEQGDSAMYLCASRRTSGGPDTQYFGPGTRLTVL.